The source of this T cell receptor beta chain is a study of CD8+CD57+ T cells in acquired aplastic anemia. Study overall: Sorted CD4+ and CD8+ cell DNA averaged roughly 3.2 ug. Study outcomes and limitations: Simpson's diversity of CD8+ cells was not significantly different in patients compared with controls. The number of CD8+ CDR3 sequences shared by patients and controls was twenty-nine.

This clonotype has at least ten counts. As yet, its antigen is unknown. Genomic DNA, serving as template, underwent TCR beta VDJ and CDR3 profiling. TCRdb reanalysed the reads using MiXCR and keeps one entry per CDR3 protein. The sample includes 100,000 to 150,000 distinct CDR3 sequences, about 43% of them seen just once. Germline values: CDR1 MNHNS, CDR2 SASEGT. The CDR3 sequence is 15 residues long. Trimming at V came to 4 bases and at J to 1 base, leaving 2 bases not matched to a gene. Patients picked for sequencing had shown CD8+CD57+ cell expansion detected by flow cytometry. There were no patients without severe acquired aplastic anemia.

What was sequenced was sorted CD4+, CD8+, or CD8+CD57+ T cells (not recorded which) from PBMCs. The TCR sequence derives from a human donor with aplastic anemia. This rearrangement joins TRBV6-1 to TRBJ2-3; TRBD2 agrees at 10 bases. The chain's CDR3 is CASSATSGRTDTQYF. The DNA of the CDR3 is TGTGCCAGCAGTGCGACTAGCGGGCGCACAGATACGCAGTATTTT.